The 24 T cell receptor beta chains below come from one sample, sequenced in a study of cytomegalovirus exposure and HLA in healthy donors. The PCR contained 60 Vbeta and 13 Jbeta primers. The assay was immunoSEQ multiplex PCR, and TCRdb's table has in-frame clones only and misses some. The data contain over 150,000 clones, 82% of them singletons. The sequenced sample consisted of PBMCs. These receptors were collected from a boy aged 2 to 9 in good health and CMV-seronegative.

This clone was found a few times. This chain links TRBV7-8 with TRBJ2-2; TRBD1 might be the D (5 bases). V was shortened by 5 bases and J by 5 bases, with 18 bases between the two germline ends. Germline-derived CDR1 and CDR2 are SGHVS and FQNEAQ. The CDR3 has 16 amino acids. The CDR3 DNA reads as TGTGCCAGCAGCGCCCCCGGGCAGGGAAGTACCGGGGAGCTGTTTTTT. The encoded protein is CASSAPGQGSTGELFF.

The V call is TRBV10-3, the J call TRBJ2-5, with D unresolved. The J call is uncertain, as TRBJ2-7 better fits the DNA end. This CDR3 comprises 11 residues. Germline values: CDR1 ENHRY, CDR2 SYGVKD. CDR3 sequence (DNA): TGTGCCATCAGTGATGCCTACGAGCAGTACTTC. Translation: CAISDAYEQYF.

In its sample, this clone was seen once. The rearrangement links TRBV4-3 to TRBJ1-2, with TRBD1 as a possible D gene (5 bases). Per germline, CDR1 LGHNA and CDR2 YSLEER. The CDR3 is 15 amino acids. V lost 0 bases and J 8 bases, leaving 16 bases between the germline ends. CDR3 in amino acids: CASSQDGVRVEGYTF. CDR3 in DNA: TGCGCCAGCAGCCAAGATGGTGTCAGGGTAGAAGGCTACACCTTC.

CDR3 coding DNA: TGTGCCAGCAGCGCTCAGCGGACCCAGTACTTC. This gives the protein CASSAQRTQYF. The V gene is TRBV7-2, the J gene TRBJ2-5; no definite D call. Deletions cut 5 bases from V and 7 bases from J, with 8 bases between. CDR1 is SGHTA and CDR2 is FQGNSA in the germline V gene. The length of the CDR3 is 11 residues.

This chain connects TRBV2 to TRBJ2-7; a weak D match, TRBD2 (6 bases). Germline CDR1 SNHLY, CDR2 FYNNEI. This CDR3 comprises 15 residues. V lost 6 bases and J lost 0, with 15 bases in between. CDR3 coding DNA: TGTGCCAGCAGGCGACGGGGGTTCAGCTCCTACGAGCAGTACTTC. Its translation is CASRRRGFSSYEQYF.

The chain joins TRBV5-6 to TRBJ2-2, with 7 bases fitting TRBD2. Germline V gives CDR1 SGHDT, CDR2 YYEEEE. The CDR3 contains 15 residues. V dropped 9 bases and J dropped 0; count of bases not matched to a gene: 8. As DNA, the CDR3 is TGTGCCACCCTGGCGCTAGCGGCGAACACCGGGGAGCTGTTTTTT. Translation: CATLALAANTGELFF.

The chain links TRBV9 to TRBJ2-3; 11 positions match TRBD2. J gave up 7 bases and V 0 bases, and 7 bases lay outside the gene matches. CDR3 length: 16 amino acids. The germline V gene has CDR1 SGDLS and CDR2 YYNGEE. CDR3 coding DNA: TGTGCCAGCAGCGTAGCCTCTAGCGGGGGGCTTAATACGCAGTATTTT. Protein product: CASSVASSGGLNTQYF. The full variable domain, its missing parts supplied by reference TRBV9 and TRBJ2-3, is DSGVTQTPKHLITATGQRVTLRCSPRSGDLSVYWYQQSLDQGLQFLIQYYNGEERAKGNILERFSAQQFPDLHSELNLSSLELGDSALYFCASSVASSGGLNTQYFGPGTRLTVL.

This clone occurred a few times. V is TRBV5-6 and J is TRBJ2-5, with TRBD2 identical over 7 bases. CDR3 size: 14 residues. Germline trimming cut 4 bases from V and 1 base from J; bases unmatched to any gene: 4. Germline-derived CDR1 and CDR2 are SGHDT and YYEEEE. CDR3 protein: CASSTLATQETQYF. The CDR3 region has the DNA TGTGCCAGCAGCACACTAGCGACCCAAGAGACCCAGTACTTC.

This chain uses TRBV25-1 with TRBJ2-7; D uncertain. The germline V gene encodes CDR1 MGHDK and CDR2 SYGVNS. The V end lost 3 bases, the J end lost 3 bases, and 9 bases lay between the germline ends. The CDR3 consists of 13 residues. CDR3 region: CASSDSYNYEQYF. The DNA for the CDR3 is TGTGCCAGCAGTGACTCTTATAACTACGAGCAGTACTTC.

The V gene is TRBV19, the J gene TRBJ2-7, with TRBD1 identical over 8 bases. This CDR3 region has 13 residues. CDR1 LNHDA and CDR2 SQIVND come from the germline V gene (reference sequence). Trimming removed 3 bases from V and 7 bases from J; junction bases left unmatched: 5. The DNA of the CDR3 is TGTGCCAGTAGTATCTGGGACAGGAGTGAGCAGTACTTC. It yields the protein CASSIWDRSEQYF.

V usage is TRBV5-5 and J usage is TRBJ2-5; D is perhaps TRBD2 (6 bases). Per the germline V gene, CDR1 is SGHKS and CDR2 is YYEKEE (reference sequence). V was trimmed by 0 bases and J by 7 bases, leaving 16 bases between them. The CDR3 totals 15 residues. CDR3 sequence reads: CASSLVPGGVGTQYF. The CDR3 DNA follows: TGTGCCAGCAGCTTGGTTCCCGGGGGAGTAGGGACCCAGTACTTC.

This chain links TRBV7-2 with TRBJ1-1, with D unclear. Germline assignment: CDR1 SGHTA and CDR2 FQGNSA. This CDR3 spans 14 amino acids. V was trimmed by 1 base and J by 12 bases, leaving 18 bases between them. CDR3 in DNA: TGTGCCAGCAGCTTAGAATGGAGGGTGGGATTAACTTTCTTT. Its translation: CASSLEWRVGLTFF.

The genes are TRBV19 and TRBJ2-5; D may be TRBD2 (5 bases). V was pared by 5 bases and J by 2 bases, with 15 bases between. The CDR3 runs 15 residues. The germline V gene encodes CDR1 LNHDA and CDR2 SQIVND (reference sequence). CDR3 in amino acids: CASSRRKERQETQYF. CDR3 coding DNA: TGTGCCAGTAGTCGGAGGAAAGAGCGGCAAGAGACCCAGTACTTC. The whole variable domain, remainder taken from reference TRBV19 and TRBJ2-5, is DGGITQSPKYLFRKEGQNVTLSCEQNLNHDAMYWYRQDPGQGLRLIYYSQIVNDFQKGDIAEGYSVSREKKESFPLTVTSAQKNPTAFYLCASSRRKERQETQYFGPGTRLLVL.

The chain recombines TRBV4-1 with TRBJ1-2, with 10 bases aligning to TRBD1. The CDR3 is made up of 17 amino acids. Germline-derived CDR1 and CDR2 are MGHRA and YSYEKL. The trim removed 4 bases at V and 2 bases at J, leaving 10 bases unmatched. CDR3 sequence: CASSLKLTGGFNYGYTF. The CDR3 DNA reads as TGCGCCAGCAGCCTTAAACTGACAGGGGGCTTCAACTATGGCTACACCTTC.

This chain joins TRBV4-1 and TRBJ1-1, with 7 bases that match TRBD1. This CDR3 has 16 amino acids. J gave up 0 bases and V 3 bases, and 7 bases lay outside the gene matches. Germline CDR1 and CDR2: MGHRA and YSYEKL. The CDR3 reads CASSQPLGQMNTEAFF. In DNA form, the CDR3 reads TGCGCCAGCAGCCAGCCCCTGGGACAGATGAACACTGAAGCTTTCTTT.

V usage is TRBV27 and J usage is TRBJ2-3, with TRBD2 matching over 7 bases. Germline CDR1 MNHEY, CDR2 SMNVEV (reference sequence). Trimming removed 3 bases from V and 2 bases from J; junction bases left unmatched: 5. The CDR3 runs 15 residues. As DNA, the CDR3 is TGTGCCAGCAGTTTGGGGCGGGGGATCACAGATACGCAGTATTTT. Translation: CASSLGRGITDTQYF.

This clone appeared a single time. As DNA, the CDR3 is TGTGCCAGCAGCTTGGAACGGGAAAAACTGTTTTTT. Its protein is CASSLEREKLFF. The rearrangement links TRBV5-5 to TRBJ1-4; D remains ambiguous. Germline loops: CDR1 SGHKS, CDR2 YYEKEE (reference sequence). V lost 0 bases and J 8 bases, leaving 5 bases between the germline ends. The CDR3 has 12 amino acids. Based on the CDR3 plus reference TRBV5-5 and TRBJ1-4, the full variable domain is DAGVTQSPTHLIKTRGQQVTLRCSPISGHKSVSWYQQVLGQGPQFIFQYYEKEERGRGNFPDRFSARQFPNYSSELNVNALLLGDSALYLCASSLEREKLFFGSGTQLSVL.

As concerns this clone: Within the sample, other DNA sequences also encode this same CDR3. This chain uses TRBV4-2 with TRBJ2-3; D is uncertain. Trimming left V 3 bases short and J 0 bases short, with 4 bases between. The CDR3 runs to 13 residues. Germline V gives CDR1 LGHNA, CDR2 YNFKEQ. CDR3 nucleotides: TGTGCCAGCAGCCAGCTAAGCACAGATACGCAGTATTTT. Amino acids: CASSQLSTDTQYF.

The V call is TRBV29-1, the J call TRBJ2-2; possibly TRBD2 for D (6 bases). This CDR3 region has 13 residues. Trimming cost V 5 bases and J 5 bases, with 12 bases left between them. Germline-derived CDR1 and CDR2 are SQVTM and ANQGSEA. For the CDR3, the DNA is TGCAGCGTTCGCGGGAAGGGGACCGGGGAGCTGTTTTTT. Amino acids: CSVRGKGTGELFF.

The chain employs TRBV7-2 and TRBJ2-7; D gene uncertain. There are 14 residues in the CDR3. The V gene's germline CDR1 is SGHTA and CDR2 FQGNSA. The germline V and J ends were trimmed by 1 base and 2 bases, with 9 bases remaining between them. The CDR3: CASSLDATPYEQYF. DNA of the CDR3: TGTGCCAGCAGCTTAGATGCGACTCCCTACGAGCAGTACTTC.

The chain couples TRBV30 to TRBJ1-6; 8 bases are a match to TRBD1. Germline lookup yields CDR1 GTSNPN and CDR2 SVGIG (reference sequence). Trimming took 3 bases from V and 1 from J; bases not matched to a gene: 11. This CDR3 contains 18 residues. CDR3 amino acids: CAWSLRGQGMSYNSPLHF. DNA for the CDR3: TGTGCCTGGAGCCTCCGTGGACAGGGAATGTCCTATAATTCACCCCTCCACTTT.

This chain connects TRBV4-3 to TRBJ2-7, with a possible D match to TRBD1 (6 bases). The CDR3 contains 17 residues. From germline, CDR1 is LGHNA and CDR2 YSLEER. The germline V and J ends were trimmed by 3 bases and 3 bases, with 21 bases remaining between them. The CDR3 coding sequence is TGCGCCAGCAGCCAGACCGTTGGAACCGGGACACTCTACGAGCAGTACTTC. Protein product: CASSQTVGTGTLYEQYF.

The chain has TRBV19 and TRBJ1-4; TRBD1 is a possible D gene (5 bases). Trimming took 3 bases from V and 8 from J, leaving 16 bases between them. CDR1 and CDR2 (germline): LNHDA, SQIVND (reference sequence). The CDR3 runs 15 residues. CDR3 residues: CASSISTGVREKLFF. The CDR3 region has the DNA TGTGCCAGTAGTATTTCAACAGGAGTGCGGGAAAAACTGTTTTTT.

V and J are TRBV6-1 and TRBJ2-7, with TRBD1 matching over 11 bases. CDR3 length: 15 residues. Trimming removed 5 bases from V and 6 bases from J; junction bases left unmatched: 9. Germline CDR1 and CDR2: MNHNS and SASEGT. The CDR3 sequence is CASSQPPGTGGEQYF. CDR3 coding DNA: TGTGCCAGCAGTCAACCCCCCGGGACAGGGGGCGAGCAGTACTTC.